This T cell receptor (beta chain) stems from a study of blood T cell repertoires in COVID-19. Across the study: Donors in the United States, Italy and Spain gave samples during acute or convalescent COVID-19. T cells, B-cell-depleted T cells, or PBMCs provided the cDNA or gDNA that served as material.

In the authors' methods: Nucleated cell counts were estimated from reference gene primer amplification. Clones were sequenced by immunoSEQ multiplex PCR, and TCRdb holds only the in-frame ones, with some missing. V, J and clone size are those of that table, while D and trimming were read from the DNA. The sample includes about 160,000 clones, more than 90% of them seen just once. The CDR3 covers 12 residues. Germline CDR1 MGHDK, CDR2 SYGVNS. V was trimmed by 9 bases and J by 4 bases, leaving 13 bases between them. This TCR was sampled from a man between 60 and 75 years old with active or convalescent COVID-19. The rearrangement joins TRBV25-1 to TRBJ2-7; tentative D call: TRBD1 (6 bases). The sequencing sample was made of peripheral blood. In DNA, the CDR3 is TGTGCCAGACAGGACAGACCGTACGAGCAGTACTTC. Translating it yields CARQDRPYEQYF.